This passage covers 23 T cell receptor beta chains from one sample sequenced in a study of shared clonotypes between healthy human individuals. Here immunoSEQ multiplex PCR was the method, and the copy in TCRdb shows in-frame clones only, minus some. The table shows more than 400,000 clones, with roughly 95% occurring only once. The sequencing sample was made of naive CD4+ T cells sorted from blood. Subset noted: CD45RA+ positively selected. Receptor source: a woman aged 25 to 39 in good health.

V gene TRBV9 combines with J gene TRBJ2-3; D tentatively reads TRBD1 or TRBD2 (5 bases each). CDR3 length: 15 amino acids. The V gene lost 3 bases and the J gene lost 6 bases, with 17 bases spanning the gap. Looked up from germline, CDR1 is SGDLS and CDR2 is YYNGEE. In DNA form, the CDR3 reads TGTGCCAGCAGCGGAATCGGTGGGGGTGTTGATACGCAGTATTTT. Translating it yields CASSGIGGGVDTQYF.

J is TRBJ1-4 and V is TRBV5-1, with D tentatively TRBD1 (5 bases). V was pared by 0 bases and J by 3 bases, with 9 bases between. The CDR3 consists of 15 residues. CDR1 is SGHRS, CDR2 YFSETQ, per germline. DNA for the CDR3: TGCGCCAGCAGCTTGGAAGGGGTCCCTAATGAAAAACTGTTTTTT. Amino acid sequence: CASSLEGVPNEKLFF.

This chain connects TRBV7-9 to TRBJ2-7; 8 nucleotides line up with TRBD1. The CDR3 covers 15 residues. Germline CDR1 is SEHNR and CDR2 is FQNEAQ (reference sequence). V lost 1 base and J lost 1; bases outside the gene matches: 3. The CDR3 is CASSLGQGLSYEQYF. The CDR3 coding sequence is TGTGCCAGCAGCTTAGGACAGGGGCTTTCCTACGAGCAGTACTTC. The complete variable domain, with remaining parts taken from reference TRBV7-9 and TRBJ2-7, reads DTGVSQNPRHKITKRGQNVTFRCDPISEHNRLYWYRQTLGQGPEFLTYFQNEAQLEKSRLLSDRFSAERPKGSFSTLEIQRTEQGDSAMYLCASSLGQGLSYEQYFGPGTRLTVT.

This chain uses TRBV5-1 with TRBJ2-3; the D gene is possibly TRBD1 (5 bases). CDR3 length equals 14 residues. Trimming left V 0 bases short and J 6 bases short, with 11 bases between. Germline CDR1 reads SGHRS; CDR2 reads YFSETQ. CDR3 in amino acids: CASSLGPGYDTQYF. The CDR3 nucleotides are TGCGCCAGCAGCTTGGGCCCAGGGTATGATACGCAGTATTTT. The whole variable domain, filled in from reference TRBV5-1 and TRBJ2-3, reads KAGVTQTPRYLIKTRGQQVTLSCSPISGHRSVSWYQQTPGQGLQFLFEYFSETQRNKGNFPGRFSGRQFSNSRSEMNVSTLELGDSALYLCASSLGPGYDTQYFGPGTRLTVL.

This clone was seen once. For the CDR3, the DNA is TGTGCCAGCAGTGACGGGCCCTACGAGCAGTACTTC. As protein: CASSDGPYEQYF. The J gene is TRBJ2-7, the V gene TRBV6-1; D call uncertain. Germline CDR1 and CDR2: MNHNS and SASEGT. The CDR3 consists of 12 residues. V lost 3 bases and J 2 bases, leaving 5 bases between the germline ends.

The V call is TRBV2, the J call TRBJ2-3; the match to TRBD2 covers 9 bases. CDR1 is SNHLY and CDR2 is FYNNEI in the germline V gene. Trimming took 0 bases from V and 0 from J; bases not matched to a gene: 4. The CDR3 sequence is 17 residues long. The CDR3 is CASSEARTSASTDTQYF. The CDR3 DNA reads TGTGCCAGCAGTGAAGCGCGGACTAGCGCTAGCACAGATACGCAGTATTTT.

The CDR3 coding sequence is TGTGCCAGCAGCTCCGGGACTAGCTTTACAGATACGCAGTATTTT. This gives the protein CASSSGTSFTDTQYF. The chain employs TRBV5-4 and TRBJ2-3; 9 nucleotides match TRBD2. The CDR3 covers 15 residues. Germline V CDR1 and CDR2: SGHNT, YYREEE (reference sequence). With 3 bases clipped from V and 3 bases from J, the junction kept 5 bases outside the gene matches.

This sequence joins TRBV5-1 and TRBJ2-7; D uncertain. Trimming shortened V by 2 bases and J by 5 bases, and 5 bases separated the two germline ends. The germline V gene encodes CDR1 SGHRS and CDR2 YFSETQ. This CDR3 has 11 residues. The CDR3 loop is CASSFQDEQYF. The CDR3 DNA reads TGCGCCAGCAGCTTCCAAGACGAGCAGTACTTC.

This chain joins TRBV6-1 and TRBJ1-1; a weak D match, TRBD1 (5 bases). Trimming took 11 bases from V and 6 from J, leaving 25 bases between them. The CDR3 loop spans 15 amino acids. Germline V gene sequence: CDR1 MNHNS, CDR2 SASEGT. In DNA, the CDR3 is TGTGCCGGCTACCTGAGGGGCTCCCCAGGCTCTGAAGCTTTCTTT. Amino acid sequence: CAGYLRGSPGSEAFF.

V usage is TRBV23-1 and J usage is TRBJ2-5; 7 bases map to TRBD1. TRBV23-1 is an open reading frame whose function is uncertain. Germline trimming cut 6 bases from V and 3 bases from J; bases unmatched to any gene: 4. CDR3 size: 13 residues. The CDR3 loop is CASRIDREETQYF. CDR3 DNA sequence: TGCGCCAGCAGGATTGACAGGGAAGAGACCCAGTACTTC.

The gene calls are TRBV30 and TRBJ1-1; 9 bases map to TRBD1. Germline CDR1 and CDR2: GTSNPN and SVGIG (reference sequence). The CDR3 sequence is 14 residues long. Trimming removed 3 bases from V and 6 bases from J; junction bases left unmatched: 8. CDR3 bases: TGTGCCTGGAGAAACAGGGGGCGCGGGGCTGAAGCTTTCTTT. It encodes CAWRNRGRGAEAFF.

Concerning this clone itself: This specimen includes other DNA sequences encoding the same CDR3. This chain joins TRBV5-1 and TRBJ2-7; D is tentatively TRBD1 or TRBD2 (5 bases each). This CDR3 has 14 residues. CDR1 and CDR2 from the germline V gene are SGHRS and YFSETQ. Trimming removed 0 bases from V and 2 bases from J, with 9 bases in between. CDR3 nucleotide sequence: TGCGCCAGCAGCTTGGCGGGGCAAACCTACGAGCAGTACTTC. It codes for CASSLAGQTYEQYF.

The CDR3 DNA is TGCAGCGTTGTCGGGAGCACAGATACGCAGTATTTT. Residues: CSVVGSTDTQYF. The chain recombines TRBV29-1 with TRBJ2-3; D is ambiguous. CDR3 length equals 12 residues. V gave up 4 bases and J gave up 0 bases, with 5 bases separating them. Germline V CDR1 and CDR2: SQVTM, ANQGSEA.

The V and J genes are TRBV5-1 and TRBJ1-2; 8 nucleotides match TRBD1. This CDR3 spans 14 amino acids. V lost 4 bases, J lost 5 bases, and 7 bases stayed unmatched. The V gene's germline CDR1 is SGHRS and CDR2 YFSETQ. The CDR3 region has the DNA TGCGCCAGCAGCAGGGGGACAGGTATATATGGCTACACCTTC. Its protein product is CASSRGTGIYGYTF.

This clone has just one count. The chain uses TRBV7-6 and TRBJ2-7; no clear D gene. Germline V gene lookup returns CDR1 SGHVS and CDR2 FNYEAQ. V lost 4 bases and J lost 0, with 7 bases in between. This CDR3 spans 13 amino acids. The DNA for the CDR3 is TGTGCCAGCAGCTACGACGGCTCCTACGAGCAGTACTTC. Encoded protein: CASSYDGSYEQYF. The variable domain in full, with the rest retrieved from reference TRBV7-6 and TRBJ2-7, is GAGVSQSPRYKVTKRGQDVALRCDPISGHVSLYWYRQALGQGPEFLTYFNYEAQQDKSGLPNDRFSAERPEGSISTLTIQRTEQRDSAMYRCASSYDGSYEQYFGPGTRLTVT.

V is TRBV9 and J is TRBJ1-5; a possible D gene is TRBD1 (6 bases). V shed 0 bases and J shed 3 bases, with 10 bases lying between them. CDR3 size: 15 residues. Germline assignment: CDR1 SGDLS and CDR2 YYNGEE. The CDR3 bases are TGTGCCAGCAGCGTAGAGGACAGCTTCAATCAGCCCCAGCATTTT. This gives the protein CASSVEDSFNQPQHF.

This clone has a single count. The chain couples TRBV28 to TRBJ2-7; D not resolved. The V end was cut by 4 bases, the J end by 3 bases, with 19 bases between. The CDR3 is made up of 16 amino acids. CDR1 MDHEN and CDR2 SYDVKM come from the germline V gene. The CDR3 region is CASSSSARPILYEQYF. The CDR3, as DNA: TGTGCCAGCAGTTCGTCCGCCCGACCCATACTCTACGAGCAGTACTTC.

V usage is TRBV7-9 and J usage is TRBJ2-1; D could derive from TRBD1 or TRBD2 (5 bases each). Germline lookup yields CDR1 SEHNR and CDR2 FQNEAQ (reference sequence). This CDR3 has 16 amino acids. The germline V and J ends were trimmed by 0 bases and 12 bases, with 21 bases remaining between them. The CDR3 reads CASSLAGTSFEVRQFF. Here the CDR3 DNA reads TGTGCCAGCAGCTTAGCCGGGACCAGCTTCGAGGTGCGGCAGTTCTTC. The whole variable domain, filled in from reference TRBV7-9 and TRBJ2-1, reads DTGVSQNPRHKITKRGQNVTFRCDPISEHNRLYWYRQTLGQGPEFLTYFQNEAQLEKSRLLSDRFSAERPKGSFSTLEIQRTEQGDSAMYLCASSLAGTSFEVRQFFGPGTRLTVL.

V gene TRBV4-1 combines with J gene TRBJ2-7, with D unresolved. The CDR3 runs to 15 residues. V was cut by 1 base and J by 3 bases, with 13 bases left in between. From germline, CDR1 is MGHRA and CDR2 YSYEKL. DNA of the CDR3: TGCGCCAGCAGCCAAGTGTCGCAGCTCCTCTACGAGCAGTACTTC. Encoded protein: CASSQVSQLLYEQYF.

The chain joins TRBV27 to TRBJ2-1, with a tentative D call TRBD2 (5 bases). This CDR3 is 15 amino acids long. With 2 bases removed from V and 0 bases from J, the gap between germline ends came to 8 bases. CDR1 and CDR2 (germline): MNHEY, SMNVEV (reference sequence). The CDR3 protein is CASSLPGSSYNEQFF. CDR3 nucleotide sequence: TGTGCCAGCAGTTTACCGGGAAGCTCCTACAATGAGCAGTTCTTC.

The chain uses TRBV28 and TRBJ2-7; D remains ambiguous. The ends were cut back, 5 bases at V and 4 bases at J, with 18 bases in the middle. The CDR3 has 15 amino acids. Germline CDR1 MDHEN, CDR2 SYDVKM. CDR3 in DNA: TGTGCCAGCAGTCCCCCAGGACGGGTCAATTACGAGCAGTACTTC. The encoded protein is CASSPPGRVNYEQYF.

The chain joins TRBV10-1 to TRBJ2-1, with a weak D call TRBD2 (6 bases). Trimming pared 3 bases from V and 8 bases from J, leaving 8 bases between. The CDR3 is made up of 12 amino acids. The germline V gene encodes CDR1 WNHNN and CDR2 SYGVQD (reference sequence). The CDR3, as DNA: TGCGCCAGCAGTGACGGGAGTCATGAGCAGTTCTTC. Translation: CASSDGSHEQFF.

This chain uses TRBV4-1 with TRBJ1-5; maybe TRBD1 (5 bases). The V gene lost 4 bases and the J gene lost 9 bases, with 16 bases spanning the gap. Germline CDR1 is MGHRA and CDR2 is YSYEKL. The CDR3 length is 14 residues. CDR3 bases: TGCGCCAGCAGCCCCCAAGACAGAGCACGGCCCCAGCATTTT. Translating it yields CASSPQDRARPQHF.